This T cell receptor (beta chain) was recovered during a study of beta chain features in type 1 diabetes (dated by TCRdb to the late 2010s). With regard to the full study: Mean age, gender distribution, total cell number and subset yield were not different between patients and healthy donors. In the study, recently diagnosed type 1 diabetes patients and matched healthy donors were compared on the TCRB repertoires of their sorted circulating CD4+ T cell subsets. Regulatory and stem cell-like memory subsets were obtained from only 8 patients and roughly 8 healthy donors, while naive and central memory subsets were obtained from all 30 or so donors. A total of about 110 million sorted cells were examined across all samples, and the number of cells per subset was strongly correlated with RNA yield. The study at large found these results: At VDJ recombination sites, patients with type 1 diabetes made fewer insertions and deleted more nucleotides, a pattern implying thymic rearrangement abnormalities. Naive, central memory and regulatory TCRB repertoires appeared to be more similar among patients than among healthy donors. Because cDNA was sequenced instead of genomic DNA, activated cells with high expression could be over-represented, although the groups did not differ in activation or CD3 levels. Shorter templates might be favored by PCR, yet because patient and control samples were amplified and corrected together, any such skew would affect both groups equally. HLA sub-analyses involved small numbers of individuals, so any influence of HLA type on TCRB rearrangement remained unresolved. Type 1 diabetes patients showed a moderate but significant shortening of TCRB CDR3 length in all four CD4+ subsets.

The High Capacity cDNA Reverse Transcription Kit was used to reverse transcribe all of the isolated RNA, meaning that expressed TCRB transcripts were what got sequenced. Deep immunoSEQ sequencing was performed on naive, central memory and regulatory T cell samples, with an average of roughly 3.6 million total reads per sample. Sorted cells were lysed in RLT buffer and RNA was extracted with DNase-treated RNeasy Micro or Mini kits, depending on cell number. Each cell subset was processed separately to prevent cross-contamination, with patient and healthy donor samples processed together. The immunoSEQ multiplex PCR was used to amplify TCRB sequences from cDNA, generating 87-bp fragments that spanned the CDR3 region. Sequencing of the amplicons was performed on the Illumina HiSeq platform. The published analysis was carried out like this. Synthetic template baselines were used to correct PCR bias computationally, reads within Hamming distance 2 were collapsed, and singletons that could not be merged were discarded. Reads were aligned against IMGT so that V, D and J genes, CDR3 length and insertions or deletions at six rearrangement sites could be assigned. Clonotype counts were normalized to sorted cell number within each subset before computing true diversity and Gini coefficients with the tcR R package. Repertoire sharing was quantified using the overlap coefficient calculated on TCRB nucleotide sequences. As a proxy for the pre-selection repertoire, out-of-frame TCRB sequences from naive cells were analyzed. TCRdb re-hosts the immuneACCESS table, in-frame sequences only. Its copies lack some clones; in the studies checked, an unresolved V gene accounts for under half of them, and the cause for the rest is not known. The DNA was the basis for D and trimming; V, J and clone size are from that table. In this sample the table shows roughly 240,000 clones, 12% to 15% of which occur a single time. The ten most abundant clones make up 0.025% to 0.03% of the sample.

From each donor, a single peripheral blood sample of about 100 mL on average was drawn into heparinised tubes. Naive, central memory, regulatory and stem cell-like memory CD4+ T cells were sorted on a BD FACSAria II using a panel including CD45RO, CCR7, CD25, CD127, CD95 and CD27. A purity above 95% was achieved for all sorted populations. Right away, PBMCs were isolated by Lymphoprep density gradient centrifugation and were stained directly, with no culture step. Samples were stained and sorted in pairs, with one healthy donor and one patient per experiment, so that batch effects were minimized. CDR1 is given as SSHAT and CDR2 as FNYEAQ, both from the germline V gene (reference sequence). Counted from cysteine to phenylalanine, this CDR3 has 12 amino acids. The DNA shown is the 36-base CDR3, in frame from base 1. A remark on this clone: The antigen this receptor binds is unknown. The germline gene is not matched at one end of the junction; a read error may be the cause.

Sequenced material: naive CD4+ T cells from blood. Sample cell subset or site, as interpreted from the label and publication: true naive CD4+ T cells. The clonotype comes from a woman between 35 and 50 years old in good health. The sequence joins TRBV7-7 to TRBJ2-3, and TRBD2 may be the D gene, going by 5 matching bases. The DNA is TGTGCTAGCAGCTTAGCGAGCCATACGCAGTATTTT. It encodes CASSLASHTQYF.